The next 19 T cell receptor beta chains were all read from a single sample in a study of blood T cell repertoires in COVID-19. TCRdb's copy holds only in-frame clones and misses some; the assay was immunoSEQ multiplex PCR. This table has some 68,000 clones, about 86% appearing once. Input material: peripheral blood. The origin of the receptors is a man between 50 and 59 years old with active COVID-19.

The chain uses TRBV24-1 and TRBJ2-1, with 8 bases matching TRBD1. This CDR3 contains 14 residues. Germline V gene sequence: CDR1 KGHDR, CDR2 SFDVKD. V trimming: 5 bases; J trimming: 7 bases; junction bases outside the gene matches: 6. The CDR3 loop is CATSAQGARNEQFF. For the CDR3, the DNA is TGTGCCACCAGTGCGCAGGGGGCGAGAAATGAGCAGTTCTTC.

CDR3 in amino acids: CASSFDLQGTGELFF. The CDR3 DNA is TGTGCCAGCAGCTTCGACCTACAGGGGACCGGGGAGCTGTTTTTT. The chain uses TRBV5-4 and TRBJ2-2; 7 bases are shared with TRBD1. V dropped 2 bases and J dropped 5; count of bases not matched to a gene: 6. The CDR3 length is 15 residues. Per the germline V gene, CDR1 is SGHNT and CDR2 is YYREEE (reference sequence). The variable domain in full, with the rest retrieved from reference TRBV5-4 and TRBJ2-2, is ETGVTQSPTHLIKTRGQQVTLRCSSQSGHNTVSWYQQALGQGPQFIFQYYREEENGRGNFPPRFSGLQFPNYSSELNVNALELDDSALYLCASSFDLQGTGELFFGEGSRLTVL.

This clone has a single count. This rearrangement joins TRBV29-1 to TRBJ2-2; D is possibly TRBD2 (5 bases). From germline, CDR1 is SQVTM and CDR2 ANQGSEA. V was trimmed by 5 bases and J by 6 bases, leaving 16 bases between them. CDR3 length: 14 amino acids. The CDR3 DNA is TGCAGCGTTAAACTAGAGACGGCTGCCGGGGAGCTGTTTTTT. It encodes CSVKLETAAGELFF.

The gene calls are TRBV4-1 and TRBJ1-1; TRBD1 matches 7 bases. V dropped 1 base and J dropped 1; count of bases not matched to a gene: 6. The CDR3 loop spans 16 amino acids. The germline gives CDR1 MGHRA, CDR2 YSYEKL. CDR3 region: CASSQAETGPNTEAFF. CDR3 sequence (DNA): TGCGCCAGCAGCCAAGCGGAGACAGGGCCGAACACTGAAGCTTTCTTT.

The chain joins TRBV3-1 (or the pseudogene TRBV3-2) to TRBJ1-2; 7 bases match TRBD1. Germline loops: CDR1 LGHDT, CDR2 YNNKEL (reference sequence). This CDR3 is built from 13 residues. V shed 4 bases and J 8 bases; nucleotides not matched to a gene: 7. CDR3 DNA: TGTGCCAGCAGCCGACAGGGCCGGCGGGGCTACACCTTC. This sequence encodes CASSRQGRRGYTF.

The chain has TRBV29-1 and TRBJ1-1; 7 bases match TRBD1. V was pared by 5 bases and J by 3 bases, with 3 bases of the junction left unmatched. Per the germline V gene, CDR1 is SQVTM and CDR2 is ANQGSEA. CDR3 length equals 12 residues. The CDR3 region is CSVIQGHTEAFF. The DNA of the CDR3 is TGCAGCGTTATACAGGGGCACACTGAAGCTTTCTTT.

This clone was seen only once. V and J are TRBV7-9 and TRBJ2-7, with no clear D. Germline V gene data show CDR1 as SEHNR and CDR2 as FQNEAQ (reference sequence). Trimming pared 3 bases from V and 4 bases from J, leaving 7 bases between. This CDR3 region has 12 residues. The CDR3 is CASSFSTYEQYF. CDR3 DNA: TGTGCCAGCAGCTTTTCCACTTACGAGCAGTACTTC.

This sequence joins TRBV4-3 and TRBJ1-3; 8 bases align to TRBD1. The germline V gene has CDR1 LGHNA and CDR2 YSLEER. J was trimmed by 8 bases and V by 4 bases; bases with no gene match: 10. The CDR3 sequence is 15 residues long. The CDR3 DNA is TGCGCCAGCAGCCCCGGACAGGGAAGTCAGGACACCATATATTTT. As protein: CASSPGQGSQDTIYF.

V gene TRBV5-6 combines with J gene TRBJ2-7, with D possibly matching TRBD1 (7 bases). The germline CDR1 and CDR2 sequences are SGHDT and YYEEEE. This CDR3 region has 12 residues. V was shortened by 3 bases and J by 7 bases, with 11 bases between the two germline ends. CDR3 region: CASSYRGGEQYF. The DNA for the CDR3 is TGTGCCAGCAGCTACAGGGGAGGTGAGCAGTACTTC.

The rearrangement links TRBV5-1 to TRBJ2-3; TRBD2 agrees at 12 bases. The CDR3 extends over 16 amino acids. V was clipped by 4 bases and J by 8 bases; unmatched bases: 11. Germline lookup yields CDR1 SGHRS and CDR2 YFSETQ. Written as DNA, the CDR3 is TGCGCCAGCAGCACCGGGACTAGCGGGCCTGCGGGTACGCAGTATTTT. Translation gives CASSTGTSGPAGTQYF.

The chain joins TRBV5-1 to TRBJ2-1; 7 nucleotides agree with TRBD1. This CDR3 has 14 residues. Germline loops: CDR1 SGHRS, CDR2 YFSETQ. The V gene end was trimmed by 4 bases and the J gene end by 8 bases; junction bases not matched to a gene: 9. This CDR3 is CASSGDSLGYEQFF. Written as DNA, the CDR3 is TGCGCCAGCAGCGGGGACAGCCTTGGCTATGAGCAGTTCTTC. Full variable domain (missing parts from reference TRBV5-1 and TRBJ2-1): KAGVTQTPRYLIKTRGQQVTLSCSPISGHRSVSWYQQTPGQGLQFLFEYFSETQRNKGNFPGRFSGRQFSNSRSEMNVSTLELGDSALYLCASSGDSLGYEQFFGPGTRLTVL.

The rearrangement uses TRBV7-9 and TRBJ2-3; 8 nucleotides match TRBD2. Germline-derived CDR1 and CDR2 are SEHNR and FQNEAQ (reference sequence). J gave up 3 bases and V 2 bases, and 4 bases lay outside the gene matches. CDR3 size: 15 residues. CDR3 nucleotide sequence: TGTGCCAGCAGCTTATTCAGCGGGAGTACAGATACGCAGTATTTT. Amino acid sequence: CASSLFSGSTDTQYF.

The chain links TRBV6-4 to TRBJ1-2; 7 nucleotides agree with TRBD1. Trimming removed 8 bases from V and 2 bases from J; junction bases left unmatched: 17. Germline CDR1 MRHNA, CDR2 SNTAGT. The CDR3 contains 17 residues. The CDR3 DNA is TGTGCCAGCCCACCCCCCCGGGACAGCACATCAAACTATGGCTACACCTTC. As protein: CASPPPRDSTSNYGYTF.

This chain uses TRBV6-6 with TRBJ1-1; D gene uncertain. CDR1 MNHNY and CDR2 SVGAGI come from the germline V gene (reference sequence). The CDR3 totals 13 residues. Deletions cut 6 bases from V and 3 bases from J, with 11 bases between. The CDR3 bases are TGTGCCAGCAGACCAAACGGGGACACTGAAGCTTTCTTT. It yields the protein CASRPNGDTEAFF.

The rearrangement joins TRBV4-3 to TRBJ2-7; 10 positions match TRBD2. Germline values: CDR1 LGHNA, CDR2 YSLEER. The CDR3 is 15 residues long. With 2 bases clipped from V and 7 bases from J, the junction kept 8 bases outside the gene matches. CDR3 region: CASSQSSGGGQEQYF. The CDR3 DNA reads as TGCGCCAGCAGCCAAAGCAGCGGGGGGGGCCAAGAGCAGTACTTC.

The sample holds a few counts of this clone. CDR3 region: CASSRATDNTEAFF. The CDR3 nucleotides are TGTGCCAGCTCACGAGCTACAGATAACACTGAAGCTTTCTTT. The rearrangement uses TRBV18 and TRBJ1-1; unclear D gene. The germline V and J ends were trimmed by 4 bases and 2 bases, with 11 bases remaining between them. Germline CDR1 is KGHSH and CDR2 is LQKENI. The CDR3 totals 14 residues.

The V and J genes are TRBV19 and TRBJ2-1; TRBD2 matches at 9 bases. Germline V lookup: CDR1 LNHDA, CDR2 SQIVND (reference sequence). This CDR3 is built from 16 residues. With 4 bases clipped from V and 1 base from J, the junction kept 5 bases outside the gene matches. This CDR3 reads CASSTPTSGSYNEQFF. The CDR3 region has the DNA TGTGCCAGTAGTACCCCGACTAGCGGTTCCTACAATGAGCAGTTCTTC. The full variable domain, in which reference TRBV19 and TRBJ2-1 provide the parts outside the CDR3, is DGGITQSPKYLFRKEGQNVTLSCEQNLNHDAMYWYRQDPGQGLRLIYYSQIVNDFQKGDIAEGYSVSREKKESFPLTVTSAQKNPTAFYLCASSTPTSGSYNEQFFGPGTRLTVL.

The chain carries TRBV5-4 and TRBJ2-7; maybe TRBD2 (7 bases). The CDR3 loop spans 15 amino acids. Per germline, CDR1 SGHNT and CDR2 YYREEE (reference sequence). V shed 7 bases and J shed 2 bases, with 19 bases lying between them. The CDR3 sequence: CASQFGGGRTYEQYF. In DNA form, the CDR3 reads TGTGCCAGCCAATTTGGGGGCGGGAGAACCTACGAGCAGTACTTC.

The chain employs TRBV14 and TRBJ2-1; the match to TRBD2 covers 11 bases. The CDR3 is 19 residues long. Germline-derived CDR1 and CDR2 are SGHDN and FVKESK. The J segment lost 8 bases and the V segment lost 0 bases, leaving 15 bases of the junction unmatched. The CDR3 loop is CASSQDRGLRLAGLDEQFF. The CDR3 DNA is TGTGCCAGCAGCCAAGATAGAGGTCTCAGACTAGCGGGACTCGATGAGCAGTTCTTC.